This T cell receptor (beta chain) was recovered during a study of cytomegalovirus exposure and HLA in healthy donors (dated by TCRdb to about 2017). Regarding the research as a whole: In an earlier analysis of some 610 of the donors, approximately 260 Gb of sequence data and 117 million unique TCR beta sequences from approximately 180 million T cells were reported. Every repertoire in the discovery cohort had been generated on one and the same sequencing platform. Across approximately 420 genotyped donors of the cohort, an average of roughly 200,000 unique TCR beta nucleotide sequences per donor were sequenced, and roughly 18% of those sequences were non-productive. To study patterns of TCR occurrence, a later analysis re-analyzed previously published TCR beta repertoires from around 660 donors and added high-resolution HLA genotyping. A later genetic analysis used genome-wide SNP genotypes for about 55% of the 666 donors, treating that subset as a discovery cohort. Donor age, sex, ethnicity and CMV serostatus were collected together with the repertoire data. The study used immunosequencing to profile the T cell repertoires of approximately 690 subjects and linked those repertoires to cytomegalovirus serostatus. The later analysis used no new phenotypic data to find candidate immune exposures, relying instead on TCR beta sequences and their occurrence across donors. Typing coverage varied by locus: roughly 620-630 donors for A, B, C, DRB1 and DQB1; approximately 500 for DQA1; nearly 610 for DPA1; roughly 450 for DPB1. Along with the approximately 700-subject first cohort, a separate validation cohort of over 90 different subjects was used. To predict cytomegalovirus infection status, the study combined high-throughput TCR immunosequencing, statistical association of individual TCRs with disease status, and machine learning. An early release that covered about 600 HLA-typed donors contained around 300 gigabases of sequencing data and around 80 million unique TCR sequences. The aim of the study was to test whether cataloging public T cell receptors could identify signatures of past pathogen exposure. HLA typing included class I and class II loci at four-digit resolution. Roughly 5 DR-DQ haplotypes were treated as single units for association and clustering because of strong linkage in the cohort. An earlier analysis of 500 to 750 of the donors applied high-throughput TCR beta sequencing to assess whether each TCR beta V gene segment acted as functional or pseudogenic. The genetic ancestry cluster associated with self-reported Caucasian donors included approximately 85% of the 398 genotyped donors. Study-wide findings and limitations: Linkage disequilibrium might explain the correlated functional status among segregating V segments, but an unknown experimental factor could not be ruled out. At a false discovery rate of 0.05, a later analysis linked about 17,000 TCR beta sequences to specific HLA alleles. According to a later analysis, parvovirus B19, influenza, CMV and Epstein-Barr virus appeared linked to several top co-occurrence clusters. While some public TCRs were present in many individuals, most TCR sequences turned up only very rarely across donors. When HLA alleles, especially DR and DQ, strongly co-occurred, attributing TCR associations to individual alleles was difficult. Because some donors lacked HLA typing at each locus, the association tests relied only on the typed subset. Compared with the approximately 670-donor mean, donors in an Asian-associated ancestry cluster had fewer N-insertions in productive TCRs, according to a later genetic analysis. Immune exposure information for the cohort was limited to CMV serostatus. A group of highly shared sequence variants was considered likely to be a technical artifact of the sequencing pipeline. In the study, some 160 TCR beta chains were listed as associated with cytomegalovirus. An association between a missense DCLRE1C variant and V-gene and J-gene trimming of TCR beta chains was found in a later genetic analysis and replicated in an independent cohort. A later analysis found that most CMV-associated TCR beta chains appeared HLA-restricted, with HLA associations seemingly driven largely by CMV exposure. Because counts were too low, some 17 rarely observed V segments, including chromosome 9 orphons, were excluded from the earlier analysis of fewer than 650 of the donors. Broadly in line with IMGT annotations, most TCR beta V segments showed up in productive rearrangements about 87% or about 30% of the time in an earlier analysis of several hundred of the donors. The authors suggested that the approach could potentially be generalized to other disease states and immunological phenotypes. Roughly uniform sequencing depth across donors was assumed in presence/absence analyses, although this assumption may not hold. Some IMGT-functional V segments, including TRBV6-2 and TRBV6-3, could not be distinguished by the 87-base-pair reads and were therefore excluded. A further reported finding was that TCR beta sequences accurately predicted the HLA-A and HLA-B alleles for most subjects in the first cohort. A later analysis found that TCR association rates varied across HLA loci, with DRB1 alleles showing the most associated TCRs and HLA-C alleles the fewest. In vitro tests confirmed that a few of the cytomegalovirus-associated TCR beta chains recognize cytomegalovirus antigens. In a later analysis, HLA-associated TCR beta chains were found to be more clonally expanded and to have lower generation probabilities than equally common non-associated chains. The classifier was reported to diagnose cytomegalovirus status with high specificity and sensitivity in both the original cohort and the validation cohort. Only TCR beta chains were sequenced in this cohort, and the absence of alpha or paired-chain data limited detectable features.

Library preparation employed the immunoSEQ multiplex PCR assay. For the multiplex PCR, a mixture combining 60 forward primers for TCR Vbeta segments and 13 reverse primers for TCR Jbeta segments was used. Amplification of the CDR3 region of rearranged TCR beta genes was performed with a multiplex PCR assay on genomic DNA. Amplified TCR beta libraries were sequenced as 87-base-pair reads on the Illumina HiSeq System. Per the original workflow: In a later analysis, approximately 74 million unique TCR beta chains were counted across the approximately 670 repertoires, and roughly 11 million of these chains were shared by at least two donors. To remove PCR and sequencing errors, raw reads were error-corrected and collapsed into unique sequences using a nearest-neighbor algorithm that merged closely related sequences. V, D and J gene segments were assigned by aligning CDR3 sequences to IMGT reference sequences. Each retained sequence needed at least a six-nucleotide match to both a V gene segment and a J gene segment. A rearrangement was called productive if the CDR3 had no stop codons and remained in frame with V and J, and every other rearrangement was called non-productive. Following IMGT convention, CDR3 was defined as the stretch from the second conserved V-encoded cysteine up to the conserved J-encoded phenylalanine. The earlier analysis of about 530 of the donors excluded any sequence lacking an unambiguous match to a single V gene segment. An earlier analysis of about 600 of the donors called V segments functional above 56.7% productive rearrangements and segregating when the between-donor standard deviation exceeded 5%. A statistical classification framework was built to diagnose cytomegalovirus status from the catalog of TCR beta chain sequences. A later analysis assigned V and J genes by comparing TCR nucleotide sequences with IMGT/GENE-DB human TR gene sequences. A later analysis assigned CDR3 sequences and most-parsimonious VDJ recombination scenarios with the TCRdist pipeline. In a later analysis, every TCR beta chain was defined by the combination of its CDR3 amino acid sequence and its V-gene family, and reads without a unique V-gene family were dropped. To address suspected cross-contamination and a sequencing artifact, a later analysis removed some 620 highly shared, low-generation-probability nucleotide sequences. For each public chain, a later analysis derived a clonal expansion index from normalized ranks of inferred template counts within each repertoire. In a later analysis, generation probabilities were computed with a VDJ recombination model fitted to out-of-frame rearrangements, and the resulting probabilities were checked against IGoR. A later analysis scored TCR-TCR, TCR-HLA and TCR-CMV co-occurrence with hypergeometric tests, applying a repertoire-size bias correction to TCR pairs. False discovery rates were estimated in a later analysis by permuting HLA or CMV assignments 20 times. A later analysis grouped co-occurring TCRs with DBSCAN, adding TCRdist sequence similarity when clustering within HLA-allele-positive subsets. Repertoires with fewer than 30,000 or more than 120,000 public chains were left out of co-occurrence clustering, as were a handful of repertoires with anomalous nucleotide sharing. The source is immuneACCESS, and TCRdb retained only in-frame sequences with V and J called. Part of the clones is not carried over; for the studies checked, unresolved V genes explain less than half of this, and the remainder is unexplained. V and J calls and clone size are those listed in that table; D and trimming were worked out from the DNA. For this sample there are about 130,000 clones; about 85% appear just once. Together, the top ten hold roughly 1.7% of the sample.

The cohort comprised under 700 healthy bone marrow donors. Cohort members were all nominally healthy when sampled, although unrecorded immune exposures were likely present. The donor tested CMV seronegative, placing the donor among the roughly 400 seronegative members of the cohort. A peripheral blood sample was collected from each donor, and TCR beta sequencing was performed on peripheral blood mononuclear cells. Genomic DNA extraction from the blood cell samples was performed with the Qiagen DNeasy Blood Extraction Kit. Comments on this clone: It lacks a known antigen. No base-level quality is on record; no much larger clone is a single base apart.

The CDR3 measures 15 amino acids from cysteine to phenylalanine. Kept here is only the CDR3 DNA, which spans 45 bases and is read in frame from base 1. For this chain, trimming is 4 bases at the V end and 0 bases at the J end, and the number of junction bases without a gene match is 3. The germline V gene (reference sequence) specifies SGHNT as CDR1 and YYREEE as CDR2. Material for sequencing was PBMCs. The chain couples TRBV5-4 to TRBJ2-4, and TRBD1 aligns with 8 junction nucleotides. The receptor was isolated from a boy aged 5 to 17 in good health and CMV-seronegative. The sequenced DNA is TGTGCCAGCAGCGTAGGACAGGGAGCCAAAAACATTCAGTACTTC. Translated, this is CASSVGQGAKNIQYF.